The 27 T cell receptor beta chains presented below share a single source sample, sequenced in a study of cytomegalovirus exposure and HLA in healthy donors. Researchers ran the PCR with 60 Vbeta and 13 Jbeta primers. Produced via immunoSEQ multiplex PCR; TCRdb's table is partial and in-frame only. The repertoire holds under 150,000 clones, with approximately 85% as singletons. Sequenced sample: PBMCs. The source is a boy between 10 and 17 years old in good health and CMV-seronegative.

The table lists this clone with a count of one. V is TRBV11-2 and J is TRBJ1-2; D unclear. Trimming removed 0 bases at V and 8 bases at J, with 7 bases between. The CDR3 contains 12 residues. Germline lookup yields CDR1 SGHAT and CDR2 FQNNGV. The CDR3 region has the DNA TGTGCCAGCAGCTTAGATAGATTGGGCTACACCTTC. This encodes CASSLDRLGYTF.

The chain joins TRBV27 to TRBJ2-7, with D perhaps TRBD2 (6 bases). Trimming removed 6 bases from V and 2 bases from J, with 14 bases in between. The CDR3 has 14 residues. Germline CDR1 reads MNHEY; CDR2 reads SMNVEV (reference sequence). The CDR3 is CASRGEVRPYEQYF. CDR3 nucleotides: TGTGCCAGCAGGGGGGAGGTCCGCCCCTACGAGCAGTACTTC.

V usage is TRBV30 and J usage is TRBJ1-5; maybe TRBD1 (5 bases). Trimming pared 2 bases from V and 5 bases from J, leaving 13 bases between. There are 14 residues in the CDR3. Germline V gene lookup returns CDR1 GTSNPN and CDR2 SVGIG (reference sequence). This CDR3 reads CAWSRGLLDQPQHF. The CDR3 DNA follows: TGTGCCTGGAGTAGGGGACTGTTGGATCAGCCCCAGCATTTT.

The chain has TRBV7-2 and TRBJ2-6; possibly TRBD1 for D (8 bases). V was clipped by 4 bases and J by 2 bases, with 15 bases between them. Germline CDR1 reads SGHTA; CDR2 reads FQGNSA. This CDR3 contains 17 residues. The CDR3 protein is CASSSYRGGAGANVLTF. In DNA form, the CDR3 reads TGTGCCAGCAGCTCGTACAGGGGGGGGGCTGGGGCCAACGTCCTGACTTTC.

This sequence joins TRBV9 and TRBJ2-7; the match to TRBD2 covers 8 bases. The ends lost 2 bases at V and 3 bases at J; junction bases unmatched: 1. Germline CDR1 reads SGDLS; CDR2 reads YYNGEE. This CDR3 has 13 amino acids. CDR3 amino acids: CASSVGTSYEQYF. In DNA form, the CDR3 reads TGTGCCAGCAGCGTCGGGACTAGCTACGAGCAGTACTTC. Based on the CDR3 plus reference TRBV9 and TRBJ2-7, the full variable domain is DSGVTQTPKHLITATGQRVTLRCSPRSGDLSVYWYQQSLDQGLQFLIQYYNGEERAKGNILERFSAQQFPDLHSELNLSSLELGDSALYFCASSVGTSYEQYFGPGTRLTVT.

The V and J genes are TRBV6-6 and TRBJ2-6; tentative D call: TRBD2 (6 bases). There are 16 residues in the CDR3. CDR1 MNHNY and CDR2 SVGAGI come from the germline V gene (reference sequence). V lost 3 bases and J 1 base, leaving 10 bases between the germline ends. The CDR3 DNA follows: TGTGCCAGCAGTTATAGGAGGGATTCTGGGGCCAACGTCCTGACTTTC. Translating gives CASSYRRDSGANVLTF.

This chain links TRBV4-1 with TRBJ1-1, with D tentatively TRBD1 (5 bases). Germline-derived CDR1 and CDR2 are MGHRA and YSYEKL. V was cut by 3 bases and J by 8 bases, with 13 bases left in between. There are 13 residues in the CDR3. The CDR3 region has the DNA TGCGCCAGCAGCCATACTAAGGGGCGGGAAGCTTTCTTT. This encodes CASSHTKGREAFF.

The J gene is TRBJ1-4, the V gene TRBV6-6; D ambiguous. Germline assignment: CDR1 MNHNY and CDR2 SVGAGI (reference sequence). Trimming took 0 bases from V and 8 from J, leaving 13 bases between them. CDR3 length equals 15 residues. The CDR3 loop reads CASSYSAITGEKLFF. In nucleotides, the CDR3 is TGTGCCAGCAGTTACTCTGCCATAACGGGGGAAAAACTGTTTTTT.

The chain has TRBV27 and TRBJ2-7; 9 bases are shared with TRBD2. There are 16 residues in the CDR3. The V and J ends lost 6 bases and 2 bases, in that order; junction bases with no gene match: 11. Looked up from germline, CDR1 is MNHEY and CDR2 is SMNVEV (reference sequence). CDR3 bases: TGTGCCAGCAGGAGGGGTGGCGGGGGGGGAACCTACGAGCAGTACTTC. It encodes CASRRGGGGGTYEQYF.

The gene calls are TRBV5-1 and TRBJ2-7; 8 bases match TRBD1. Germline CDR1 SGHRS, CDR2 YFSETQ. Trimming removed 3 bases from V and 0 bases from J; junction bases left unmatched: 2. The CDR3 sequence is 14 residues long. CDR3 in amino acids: CASSWDRNSYEQYF. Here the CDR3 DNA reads TGCGCCAGCAGCTGGGACAGGAACTCCTACGAGCAGTACTTC.

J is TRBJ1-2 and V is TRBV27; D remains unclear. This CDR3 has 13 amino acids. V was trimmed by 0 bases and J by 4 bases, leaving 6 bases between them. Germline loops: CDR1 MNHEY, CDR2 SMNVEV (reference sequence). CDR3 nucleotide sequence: TGTGCCAGCAGTTTATCGGAGAGCTATGGCTACACCTTC. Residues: CASSLSESYGYTF.

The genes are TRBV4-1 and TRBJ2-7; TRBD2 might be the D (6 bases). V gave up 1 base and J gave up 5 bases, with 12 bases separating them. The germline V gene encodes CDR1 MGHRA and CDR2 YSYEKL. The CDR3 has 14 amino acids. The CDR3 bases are TGCGCCAGCAGCCAAGGGAACGGGGGTAACGAGCAGTACTTC. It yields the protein CASSQGNGGNEQYF.

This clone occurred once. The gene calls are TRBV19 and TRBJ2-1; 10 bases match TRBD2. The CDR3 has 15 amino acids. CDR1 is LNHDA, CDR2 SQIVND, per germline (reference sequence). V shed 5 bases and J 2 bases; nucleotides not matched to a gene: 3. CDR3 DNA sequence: TGTGCCAGTAGTCCTAGCGGGGGAACCTACAATGAGCAGTTCTTC. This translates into CASSPSGGTYNEQFF.

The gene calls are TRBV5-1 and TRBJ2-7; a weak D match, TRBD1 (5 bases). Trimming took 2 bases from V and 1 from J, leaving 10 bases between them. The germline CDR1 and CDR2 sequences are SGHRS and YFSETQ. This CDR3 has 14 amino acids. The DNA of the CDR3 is TGCGCCAGCAGCTTCGCAGGGTTTTCCTACGAGCAGTACTTC. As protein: CASSFAGFSYEQYF.

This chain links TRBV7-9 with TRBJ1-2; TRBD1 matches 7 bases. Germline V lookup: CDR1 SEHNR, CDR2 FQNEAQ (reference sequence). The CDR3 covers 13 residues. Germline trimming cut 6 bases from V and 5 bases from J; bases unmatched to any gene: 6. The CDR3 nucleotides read TGTGCCAGCAGAACCGGGACAGCTTATGGCTACACCTTC. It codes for CASRTGTAYGYTF.

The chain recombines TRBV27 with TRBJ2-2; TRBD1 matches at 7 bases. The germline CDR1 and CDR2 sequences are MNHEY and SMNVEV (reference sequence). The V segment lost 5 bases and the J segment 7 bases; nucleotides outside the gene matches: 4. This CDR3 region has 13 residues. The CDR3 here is CASSVYRGGELFF. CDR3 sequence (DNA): TGTGCCAGCAGTGTATACAGGGGCGGGGAGCTGTTTTTT.

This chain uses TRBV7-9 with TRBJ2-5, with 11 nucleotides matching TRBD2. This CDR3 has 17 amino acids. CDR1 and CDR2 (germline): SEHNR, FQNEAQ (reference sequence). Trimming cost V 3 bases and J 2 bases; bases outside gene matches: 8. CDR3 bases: TGTGCCAGCAGCTTCCCCCGACTAGCGGGGAAACAAGAGACCCAGTACTTC. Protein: CASSFPRLAGKQETQYF.

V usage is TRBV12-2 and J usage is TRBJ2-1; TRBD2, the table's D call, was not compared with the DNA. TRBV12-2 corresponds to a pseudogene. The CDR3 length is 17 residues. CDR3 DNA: TGTGCAAGTCGCCCGCGCGGTAGCGGGGCCCTGGGGAATGAGCAGTTCTTC. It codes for CASRPRGSGALGNEQFF.

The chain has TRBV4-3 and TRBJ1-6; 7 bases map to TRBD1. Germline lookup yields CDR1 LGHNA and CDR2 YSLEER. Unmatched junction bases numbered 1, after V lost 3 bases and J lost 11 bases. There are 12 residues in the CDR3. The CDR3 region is CASSHDRAPLHF. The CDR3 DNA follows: TGCGCCAGCAGCCACGACAGGGCACCCCTCCACTTT.

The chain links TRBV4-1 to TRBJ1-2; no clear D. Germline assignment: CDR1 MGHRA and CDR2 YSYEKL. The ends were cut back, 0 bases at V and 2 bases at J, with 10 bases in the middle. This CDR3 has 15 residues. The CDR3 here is CASSQEVAGNYGYTF. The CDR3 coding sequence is TGCGCCAGCAGCCAAGAGGTGGCCGGGAACTATGGCTACACCTTC.

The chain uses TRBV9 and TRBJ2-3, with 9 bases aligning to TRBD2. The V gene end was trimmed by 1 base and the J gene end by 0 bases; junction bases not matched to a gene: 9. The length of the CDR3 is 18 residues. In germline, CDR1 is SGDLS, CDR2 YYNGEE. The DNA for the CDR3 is TGTGCCAGCAGCGTACGGGTAGCGGGGGATACAAGCACAGATACGCAGTATTTT. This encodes CASSVRVAGDTSTDTQYF.

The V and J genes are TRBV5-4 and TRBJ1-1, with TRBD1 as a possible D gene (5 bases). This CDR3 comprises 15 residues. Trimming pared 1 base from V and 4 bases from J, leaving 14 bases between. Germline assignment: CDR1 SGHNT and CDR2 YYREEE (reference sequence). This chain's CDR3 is CASSLTLGAGTEAFF. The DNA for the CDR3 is TGTGCCAGCAGCTTGACCCTTGGGGCCGGCACTGAAGCTTTCTTT.

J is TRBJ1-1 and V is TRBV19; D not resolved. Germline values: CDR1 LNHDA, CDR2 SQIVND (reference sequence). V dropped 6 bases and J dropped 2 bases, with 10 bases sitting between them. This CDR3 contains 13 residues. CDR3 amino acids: CASSDRGNTEAFF. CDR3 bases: TGTGCCAGTAGCGACCGGGGTAACACTGAAGCTTTCTTT.

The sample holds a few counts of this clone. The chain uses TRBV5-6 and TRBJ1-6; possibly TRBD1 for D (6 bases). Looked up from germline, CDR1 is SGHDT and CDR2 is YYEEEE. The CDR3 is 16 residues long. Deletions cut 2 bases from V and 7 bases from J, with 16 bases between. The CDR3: CASSLDTGTGNSPLHF. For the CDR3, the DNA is TGTGCCAGCAGCTTAGACACAGGGACGGGAAATTCACCCCTCCACTTT.

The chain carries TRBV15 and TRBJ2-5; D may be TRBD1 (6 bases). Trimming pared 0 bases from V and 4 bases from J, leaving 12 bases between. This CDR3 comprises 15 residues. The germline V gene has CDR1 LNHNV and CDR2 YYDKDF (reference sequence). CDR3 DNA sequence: TGTGCCACCAGCAGAGATCGGGCAGGGGTAGAGACCCAGTACTTC. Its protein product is CATSRDRAGVETQYF.

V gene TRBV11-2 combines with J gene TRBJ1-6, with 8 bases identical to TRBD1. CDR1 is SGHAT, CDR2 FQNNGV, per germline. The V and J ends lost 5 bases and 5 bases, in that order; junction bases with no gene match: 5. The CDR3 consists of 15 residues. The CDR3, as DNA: TGTGCCAGCAGCCGAGGGACAGGTCATAATTCACCCCTCCACTTT. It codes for CASSRGTGHNSPLHF. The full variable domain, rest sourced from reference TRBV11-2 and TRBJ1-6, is EAGVAQSPRYKIIEKRQSVAFWCNPISGHATLYWYQQILGQGPKLLIQFQNNGVVDDSQLPKDRFSAERLKGVDSTLKIQPAKLEDSAVYLCASSRGTGHNSPLHFGNGTRLTVT.

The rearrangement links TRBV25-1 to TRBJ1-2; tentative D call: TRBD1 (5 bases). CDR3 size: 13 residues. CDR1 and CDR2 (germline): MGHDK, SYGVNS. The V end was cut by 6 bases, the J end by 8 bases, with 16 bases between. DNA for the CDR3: TGTGCCAGCAGGCCGGGGGTCTTCGGAGGCTACACCTTC. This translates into CASRPGVFGGYTF.